This is a list of T cell receptor beta chains from one sample in a study of blood T cell repertoires in COVID-19. The table came from immunoSEQ multiplex PCR; TCRdb's copy has only in-frame clones and leaves some out. The repertoire has fewer than 250,000 clones, 70% to 90% of them found once; the top ten carry 2.6%. Sequencing was carried out using peripheral blood. All receptors derive from an older woman with active or convalescent COVID-19. Each CDR3 is given with its conserved first and last residue. A D gene is named only where the DNA matches it firmly. Expanded clones are given a class, and other clones once, few, many or no size at all.

TRBV5-1,NA,TRBJ1-1,NA,CASSLFSTGNTEAFF,TGCGCCAGCAGCTTGTTCTCTACAGGGAACACTGAAGCTTTCTTT
TRBV5-1,TRBD2,TRBJ2-2,NA,CASSLDLAGALDTGELFF,TGCGCCAGCAGCTTGGATCTAGCGGGGGCCCTTGACACCGGGGAGCTGTTTTTT
TRBV6-1,NA,TRBJ2-7,NA,CASSEIVDSSSYEQYF,TGTGCCAGCAGTGAAATCGTAGACAGTAGCTCCTACGAGCAGTACTTC
TRBV7-2,NA,TRBJ1-1,NA,CASSLAGRGNTEAFF,TGTGCCAGCAGCTTAGCTGGCAGGGGGAACACTGAAGCTTTCTTT
TRBV7-6,NA,TRBJ1-1,NA,CASSLGGVAEAFF,TGTGCCAGCAGCTTAGGGGGGGTGGCTGAAGCTTTCTTT
TRBV28,NA,TRBJ1-2,NA,CASSFRDYGYTF,TGTGCCAGCAGTTTCCGTGACTATGGCTACACCTTC
TRBV28,TRBD2,TRBJ2-5,NA,CASSLLAALQETQYF,TGTGCCAGCAGTTTACTAGCGGCACTTCAAGAGACCCAGTACTTC
TRBV18,NA,TRBJ1-2,NA,CASSPAQRRDYGYTF,TGTGCCAGCTCACCGGCCCAAAGACGGGACTATGGCTACACCTTC
TRBV24-1,NA,TRBJ1-1,NA,CATSDLYGGGSTEAFF,TGTGCCACCAGTGATTTATACGGGGGTGGAAGCACTGAAGCTTTCTTT
TRBV5-8,TRBD1,TRBJ1-2,NA,CASSSPGTVPKGYTF,TGTGCCAGCAGCTCCCCCGGGACAGTACCGAAGGGCTACACCTTC
TRBV6-5,NA,TRBJ1-1,NA,CASKGGFMNTEAFF,TGTGCCAGCAAAGGGGGATTCATGAACACTGAAGCTTTCTTT
TRBV19,NA,TRBJ2-3,NA,CASRNGGFGTDTQYF,TGTGCCAGTCGAAACGGAGGGTTTGGCACAGATACGCAGTATTTT
TRBV24-1,NA,TRBJ2-1,once,CATSDAGLISNEQFF,TGTGCCACCAGTGACGCGGGACTGATTTCCAATGAGCAGTTCTTC